This T cell receptor (beta chain) appears in the sequencing data of a study of cytomegalovirus exposure and HLA in healthy donors. Turning to this clone: Its matching antigen is unknown.

With 60 Vbeta and 13 Jbeta primers, the PCR was carried out. Assay: immunoSEQ multiplex PCR; the TCRdb copy retains only in-frame clones and omits some. This table holds about 180,000 clones, more than 70% found once. Study-wide points: Most of the CMV-associated TCR beta chains (in a later analysis) appeared to be HLA-restricted. HLA allele associations emerged for under 20,000 TCR beta sequences in a later analysis, at 0.05 false discovery rate.

Sequencing was carried out using PBMCs. This TCR came from a man between 25 and 39 years old in good health and CMV-seronegative.

The CDR3 loop is CAISGDTLTNYGYTF. In DNA, the CDR3 is TGTGCCATCAGTGGGGACACCCTGACTAACTATGGCTACACCTTC. This sequence joins TRBV10-3 and TRBJ1-2, with a tentative D call TRBD1 (6 bases). CDR1 and CDR2 (germline): ENHRY, SYGVKD. Trimming left V 4 bases short and J 0 bases short, with 12 bases between. There are 15 residues in the CDR3.